This T cell receptor beta chain was profiled in a study of OX40 agonist ivuxolimab in advanced cancers. General study findings and limits: Among T cells, CD8+ cells averaged more expanded clones than CD4+ cells.

Germline V gene lookup returns CDR1 MNHEY and CDR2 SVGAGI. V lost 0 bases and J lost 8, with 14 bases in between. The CDR3 is 16 amino acids. TCRdb's table, derived via immunoSEQ multiplex PCR, lists solely in-frame clones and lacks some. Here the sample spans about 74,000 clones, approximately 84% being singletons. Collection of blood occurred at baseline, at cycle 4 day 1, and at cycle 7 day 1. This clone came up once. Antigen specificity is unknown. The chain joins TRBV6-5 to TRBJ1-6; D call uncertain. The clonotype was recovered from an adult with an advanced solid tumor such as melanoma, head and neck, liver or kidney cancer. The material sequenced was CD4+ or CD8+ T cells sorted from blood, taken in a trial of the OX40 agonist ivuxolimab. The CDR3 DNA follows: TGTGCCAGCAGTTACTCAGGTCGGGGATTGTATTCACCCCTCCACTTT. Its protein is CASSYSGRGLYSPLHF.